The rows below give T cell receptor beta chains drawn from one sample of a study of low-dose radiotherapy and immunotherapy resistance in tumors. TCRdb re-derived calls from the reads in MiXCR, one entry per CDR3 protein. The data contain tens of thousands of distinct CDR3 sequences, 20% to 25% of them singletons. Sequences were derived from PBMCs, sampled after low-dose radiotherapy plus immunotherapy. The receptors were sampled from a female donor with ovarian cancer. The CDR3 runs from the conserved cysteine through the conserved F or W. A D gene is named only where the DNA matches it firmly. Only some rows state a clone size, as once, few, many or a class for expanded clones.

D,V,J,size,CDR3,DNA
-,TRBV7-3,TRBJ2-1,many,CASSLETSSYNEQFF,TGTGCCAGCAGCTTAGAGACTAGCTCCTACAATGAGCAGTTCTTC
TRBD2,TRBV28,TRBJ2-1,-,CASSFSGASGNNEQFF,TGTGCCAGCAGTTTTTCGGGGGCTAGCGGGAATAATGAGCAGTTCTTC
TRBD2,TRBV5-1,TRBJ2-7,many,CASRERETYEQYF,TGCGCCAGCAGAGAGCGGGAAACCTACGAGCAGTACTTC
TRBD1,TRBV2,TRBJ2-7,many,CASSQGARYEQYF,TGTGCCAGCTCTCAGGGGGCGCGATACGAGCAGTACTTC
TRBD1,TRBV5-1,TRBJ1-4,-,CASSADRGANEKLFF,TGCGCCAGCAGCGCAGACAGGGGCGCGAATGAAAAACTGTTTTTT
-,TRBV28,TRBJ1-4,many,CASSAQGSGTEKLFF,TGTGCCAGCAGTGCTCAGGGGTCGGGAACCGAAAAACTGTTTTTT
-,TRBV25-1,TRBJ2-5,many,CASSEYSGQETQYF,TGTGCCAGCAGTGAATATAGCGGCCAAGAGACCCAGTACTTC
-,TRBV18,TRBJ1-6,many,CASSTAGGVNSPLHF,TGTGCCAGCTCTACCGCCGGGGGCGTGAATTCACCCCTCCACTTT
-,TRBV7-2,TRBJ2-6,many,CASRVGANVLTF,TGTGCCAGCCGGGTCGGGGCCAACGTCCTGACTTTC
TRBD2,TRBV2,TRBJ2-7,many,CASSETSGMGVYEQYF,TGTGCCAGCAGTGAAACTAGCGGGATGGGGGTATACGAGCAGTACTTC
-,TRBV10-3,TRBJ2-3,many,CAISDGGFTDTQYF,TGTGCCATCAGTGATGGGGGGTTCACAGATACGCAGTATTTT
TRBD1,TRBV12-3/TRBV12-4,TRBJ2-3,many,CASDPGTGYTDTQYF,TGTGCCAGCGATCCCGGGACAGGGTACACAGATACGCAGTATTTT
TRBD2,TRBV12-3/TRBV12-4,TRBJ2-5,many,CASSLSGGVQETQYF,TGTGCCAGCAGTCTTAGCGGGGGGGTCCAAGAGACCCAGTACTTC
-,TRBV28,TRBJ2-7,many,CASTTDMPYEQYF,TGTGCCAGCACTACGGACATGCCCTACGAGCAGTACTTC
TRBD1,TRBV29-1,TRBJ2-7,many,CSVMYRGQGPSYEQYF,TGCAGTGTGATGTACCGGGGACAGGGGCCATCCTACGAGCAGTACTTC
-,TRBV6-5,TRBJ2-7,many,CASRTTGAEQYF,TGTGCCAGCAGGACCACAGGCGCCGAGCAGTACTTC
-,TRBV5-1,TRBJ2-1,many,CASSPGENYNEQFF,TGCGCCAGCAGCCCAGGGGAAAACTACAATGAGCAGTTCTTC
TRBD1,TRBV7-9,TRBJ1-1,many,CASRETRGRKNTEAFF,TGTGCCAGCAGAGAAACCAGGGGGCGGAAGAACACTGAAGCTTTCTTT
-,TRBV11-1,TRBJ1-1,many,CASSFGYRFGNTEAFF,TGTGCCAGCAGCTTCGGATATCGCTTCGGTAATACTGAAGCTTTCTTT
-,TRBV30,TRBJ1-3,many,CAWSPSARGFLRGSGNTIYF,TGTGCCTGGAGCCCGTCCGCCCGGGGGTTCCTTCGGGGCTCTGGAAACACCATATATTTT
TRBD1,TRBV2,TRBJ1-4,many,CASVRDSNEKLFF,TGTGCCAGCGTCCGGGACAGTAATGAAAAACTGTTTTTT
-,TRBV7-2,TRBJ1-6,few,CASSLQLYNSPLHF,TGTGCCAGCAGCTTACAGCTATATAATTCACCCCTCCACTTT
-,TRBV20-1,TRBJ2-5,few,CSARSHTRETQYF,TGCAGTGCCCGCTCCCACACCAGGGAGACCCAGTACTTC
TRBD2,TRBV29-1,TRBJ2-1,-,CSTRLSGGGRTRNEQFF,TGCAGCACCCGACTTAGCGGGGGGGGCCGAACTCGCAATGAGCAGTTCTTC
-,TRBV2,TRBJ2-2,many,CASRDTRTGELFF,TGTGCCAGCAGGGATACTAGGACCGGGGAGCTGTTTTTT
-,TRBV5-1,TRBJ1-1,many,CASSLGQGKTEAFF,TGCGCCAGCAGCTTGGGTCAGGGAAAAACTGAAGCTTTCTTT
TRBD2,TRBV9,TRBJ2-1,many,CASSVTSGRTNEQFF,TGTGCCAGCAGCGTTACTAGCGGGAGGACAAATGAGCAGTTCTTC
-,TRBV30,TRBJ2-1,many,CAWSVRGPQFF,TGTGCCTGGAGTGTACGAGGGCCGCAGTTCTTC
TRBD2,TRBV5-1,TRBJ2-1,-,CASSNGLARDEQFF,TGCGCCAGCAGCAACGGACTAGCGCGGGATGAGCAGTTCTTC
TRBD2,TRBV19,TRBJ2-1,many,CASSTRGLAVAYNEQFF,TGTGCCAGTAGTACTCGCGGACTAGCGGTGGCCTACAATGAGCAGTTCTTC
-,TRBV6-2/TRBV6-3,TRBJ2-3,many,CASSRDTQYF,TGTGCCAGCAGTAGAGATACGCAGTATTTT
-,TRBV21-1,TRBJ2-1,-,CASNPSLAGRERTYNEQFF,TGTGCCAGCAACCCGTCCTTGGCTGGGCGGGAGCGAACCTACAATGAGCAGTTCTTC
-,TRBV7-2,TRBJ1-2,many,CASSLASGSGGYTF,TGTGCCAGCAGCTTAGCTTCGGGTTCGGGTGGCTACACCTTC
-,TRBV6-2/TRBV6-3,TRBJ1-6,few,CASSYLQDSPLHF,TGTGCCAGCAGTTACCTTCAGGATTCACCCCTCCACTTT
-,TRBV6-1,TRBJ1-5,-,CASSEAVATRDQPQHF,TGTGCCAGCAGTGAAGCTGTGGCTACTCGGGATCAGCCCCAGCATTTT
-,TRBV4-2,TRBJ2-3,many,CASSQGSGEQVKDTQYF,TGTGCCAGCAGCCAGGGCTCAGGGGAGCAGGTTAAAGATACGCAGTATTTT
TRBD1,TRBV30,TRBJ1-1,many,CGTGNTEAFF,TGTGGGACAGGGAACACTGAAGCTTTCTTT
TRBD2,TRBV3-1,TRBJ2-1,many,CASSQGPGLAANEQFF,TGTGCCAGCAGCCAAGGGCCGGGACTAGCGGCAAATGAGCAGTTCTTC
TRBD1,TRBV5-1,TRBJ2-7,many,CASSLGGTGWNEQYF,TGCGCCAGCAGCTTGGGAGGGACAGGGTGGAACGAGCAGTACTTC
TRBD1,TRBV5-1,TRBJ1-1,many,CASTWGQTHTEAFF,TGCGCCAGCACCTGGGGACAGACCCACACTGAAGCTTTCTTT
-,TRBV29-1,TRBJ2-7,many,CSVETRRNYEQYF,TGCAGCGTTGAAACAAGGCGAAACTACGAGCAGTACTTC
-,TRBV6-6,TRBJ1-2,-,CASSEAGGNGYTF,TGTGCCAGCAGTGAAGCGGGAGGGAACGGCTACACCTTC
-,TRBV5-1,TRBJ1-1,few,CASSLETVNTEAFF,TGCGCCAGCAGCTTGGAGACAGTAAACACTGAAGCTTTCTTT
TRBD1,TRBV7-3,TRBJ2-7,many,CASSQTGGEQYF,TGTGCCAGCAGCCAAACAGGGGGCGAGCAGTACTTC
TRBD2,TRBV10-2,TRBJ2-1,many,CASRMGLESNEQFF,TGCGCCAGCAGGATGGGACTAGAAAGCAATGAGCAGTTCTTC
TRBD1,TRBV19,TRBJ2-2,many,CASRAQGDAAGELFF,TGTGCCAGTAGGGCACAGGGGGATGCGGCCGGGGAGCTGTTTTTT
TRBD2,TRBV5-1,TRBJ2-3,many,CATASGGAYPDTQYF,TGCGCCACCGCCTCGGGGGGAGCTTATCCAGATACGCAGTATTTT
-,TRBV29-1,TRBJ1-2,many,CSVTTPGTPYGYTF,TGCAGCGTCACCACACCCGGGACACCATATGGCTACACCTTC
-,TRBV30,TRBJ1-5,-,CAWSKIWLGGNQPQHF,TGTGCCTGGAGTAAAATCTGGCTCGGAGGCAATCAGCCCCAGCATTTT
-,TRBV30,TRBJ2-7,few,CAWRSNWDEQYF,TGTGCCTGGCGGTCGAACTGGGACGAGCAGTACTTC
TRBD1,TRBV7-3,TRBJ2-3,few,CASSTSGQGTDTQYF,TGTGCCAGCAGCACTTCGGGACAGGGGACAGATACGCAGTATTTT